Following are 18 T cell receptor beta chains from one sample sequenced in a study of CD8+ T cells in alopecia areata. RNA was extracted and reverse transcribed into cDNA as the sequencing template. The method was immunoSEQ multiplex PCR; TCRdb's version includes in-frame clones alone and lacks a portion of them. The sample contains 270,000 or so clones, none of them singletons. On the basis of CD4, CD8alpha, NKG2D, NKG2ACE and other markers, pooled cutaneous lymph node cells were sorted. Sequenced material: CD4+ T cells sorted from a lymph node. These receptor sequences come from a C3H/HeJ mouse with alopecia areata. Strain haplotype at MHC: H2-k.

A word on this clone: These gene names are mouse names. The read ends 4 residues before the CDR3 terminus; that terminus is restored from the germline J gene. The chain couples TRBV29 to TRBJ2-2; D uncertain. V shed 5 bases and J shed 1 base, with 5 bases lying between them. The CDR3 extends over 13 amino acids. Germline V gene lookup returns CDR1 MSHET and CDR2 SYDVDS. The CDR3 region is CASSTKNTGQLYF. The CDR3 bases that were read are TGTGCTAGCAGTACAAAAAACACCGGG.

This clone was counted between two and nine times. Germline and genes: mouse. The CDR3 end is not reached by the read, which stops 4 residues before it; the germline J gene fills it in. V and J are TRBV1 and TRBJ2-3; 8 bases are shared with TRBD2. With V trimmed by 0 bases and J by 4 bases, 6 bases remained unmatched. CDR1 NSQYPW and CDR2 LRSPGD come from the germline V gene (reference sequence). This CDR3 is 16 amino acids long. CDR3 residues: CTCSADPWGDPETLYF. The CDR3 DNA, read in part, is TGCACCTGCAGTGCAGATCCCTGGGGGGATCCAGAA.

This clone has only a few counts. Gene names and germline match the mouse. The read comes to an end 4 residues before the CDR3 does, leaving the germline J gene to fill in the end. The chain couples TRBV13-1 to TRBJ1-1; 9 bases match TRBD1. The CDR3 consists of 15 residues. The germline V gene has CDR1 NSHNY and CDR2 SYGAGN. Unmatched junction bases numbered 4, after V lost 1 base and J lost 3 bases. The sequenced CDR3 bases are TGTGCCAGCAGTGATCCTGGACAGGGGCACACA. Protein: CASSDPGQGHT. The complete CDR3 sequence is CASSDPGQGHTEVFF.

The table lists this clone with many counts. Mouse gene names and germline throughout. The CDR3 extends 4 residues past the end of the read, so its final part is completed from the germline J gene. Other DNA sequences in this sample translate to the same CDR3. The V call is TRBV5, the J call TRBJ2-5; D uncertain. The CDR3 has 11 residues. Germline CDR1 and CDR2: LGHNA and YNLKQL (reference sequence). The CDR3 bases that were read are TGTGCCAGCAGCCAAAAAGAC. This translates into CASSQKD. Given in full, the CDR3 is CASSQKDTQYF.

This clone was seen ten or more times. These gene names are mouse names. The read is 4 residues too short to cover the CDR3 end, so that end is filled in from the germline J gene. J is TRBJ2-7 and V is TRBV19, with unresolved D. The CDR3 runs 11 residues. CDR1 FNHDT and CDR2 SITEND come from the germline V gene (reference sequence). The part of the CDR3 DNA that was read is TGTGCCAGCAGTATGGGGTAT. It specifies CASSMGY. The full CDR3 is CASSMGYEQYF.

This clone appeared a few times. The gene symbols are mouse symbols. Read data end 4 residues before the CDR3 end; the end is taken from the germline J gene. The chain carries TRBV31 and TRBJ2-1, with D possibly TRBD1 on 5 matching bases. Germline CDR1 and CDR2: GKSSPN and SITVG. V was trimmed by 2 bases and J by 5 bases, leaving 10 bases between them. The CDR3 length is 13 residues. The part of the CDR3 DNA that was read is TGTGCCTGGAGTAGGGGTATGAATGCT. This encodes CAWSRGMNA. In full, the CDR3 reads CAWSRGMNAEQFF.

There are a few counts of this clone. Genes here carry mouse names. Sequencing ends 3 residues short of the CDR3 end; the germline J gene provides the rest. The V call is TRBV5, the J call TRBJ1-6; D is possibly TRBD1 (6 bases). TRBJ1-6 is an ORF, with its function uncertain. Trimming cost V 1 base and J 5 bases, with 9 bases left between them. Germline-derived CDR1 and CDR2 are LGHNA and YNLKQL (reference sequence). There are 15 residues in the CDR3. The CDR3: CASSQGRGNNSPLYF. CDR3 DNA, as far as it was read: TGTGCCAGCAGCCAAGGCAGGGGAAATAATTCGCCC.

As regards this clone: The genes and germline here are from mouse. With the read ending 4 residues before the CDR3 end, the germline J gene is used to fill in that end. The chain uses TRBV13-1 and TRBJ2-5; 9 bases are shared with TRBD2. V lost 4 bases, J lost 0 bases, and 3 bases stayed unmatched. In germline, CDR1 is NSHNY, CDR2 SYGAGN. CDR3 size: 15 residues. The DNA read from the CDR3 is TGTGCCAGCAGTCGACTGGGGGATAACCAAGAC. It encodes CASSRLGDNQD. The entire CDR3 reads CASSRLGDNQDTQYF.

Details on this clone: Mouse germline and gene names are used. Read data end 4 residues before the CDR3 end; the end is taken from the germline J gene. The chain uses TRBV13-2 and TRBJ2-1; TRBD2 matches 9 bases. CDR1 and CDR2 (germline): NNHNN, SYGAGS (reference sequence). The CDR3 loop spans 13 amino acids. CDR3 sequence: CASGLGGGAEQFF. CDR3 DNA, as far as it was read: TGTGCCAGCGGACTGGGGGGTGGGGCT.

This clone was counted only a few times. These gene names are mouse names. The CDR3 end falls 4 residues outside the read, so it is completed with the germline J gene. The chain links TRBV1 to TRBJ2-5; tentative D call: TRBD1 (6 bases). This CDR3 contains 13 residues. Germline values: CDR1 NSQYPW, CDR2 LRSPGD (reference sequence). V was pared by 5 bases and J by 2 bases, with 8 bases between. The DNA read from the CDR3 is TGCACCTGCAGTACAGGGCCCCAAGAC. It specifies CTCSTGPQD. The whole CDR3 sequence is CTCSTGPQDTQYF.

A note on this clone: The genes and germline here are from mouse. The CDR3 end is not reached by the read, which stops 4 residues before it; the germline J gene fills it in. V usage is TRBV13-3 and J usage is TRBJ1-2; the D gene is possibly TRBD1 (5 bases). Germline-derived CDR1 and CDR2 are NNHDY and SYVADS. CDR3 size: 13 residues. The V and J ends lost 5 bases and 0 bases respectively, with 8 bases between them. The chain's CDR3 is CASSGHANSDYTF. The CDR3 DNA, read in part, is TGTGCCAGCAGCGGACACGCAAACTCC.

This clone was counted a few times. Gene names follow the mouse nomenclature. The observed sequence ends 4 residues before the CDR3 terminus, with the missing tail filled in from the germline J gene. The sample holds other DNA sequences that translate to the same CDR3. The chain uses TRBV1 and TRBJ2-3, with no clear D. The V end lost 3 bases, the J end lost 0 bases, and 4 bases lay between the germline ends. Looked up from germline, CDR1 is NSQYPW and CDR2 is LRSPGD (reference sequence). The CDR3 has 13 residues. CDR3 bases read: TGCACCTGCAGTGCCTCGAGTGCAGAA. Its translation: CTCSASSAE. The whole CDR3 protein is CTCSASSAETLYF.

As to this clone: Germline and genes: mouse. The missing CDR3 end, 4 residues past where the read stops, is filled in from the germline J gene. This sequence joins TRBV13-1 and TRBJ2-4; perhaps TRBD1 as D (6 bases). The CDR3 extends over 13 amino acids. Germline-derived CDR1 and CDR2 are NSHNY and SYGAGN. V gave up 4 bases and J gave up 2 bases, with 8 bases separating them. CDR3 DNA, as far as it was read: TGTGCCAGCAGTACAGGGTTTCAAAAC. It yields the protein CASSTGFQN. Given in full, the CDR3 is CASSTGFQNTLYF.

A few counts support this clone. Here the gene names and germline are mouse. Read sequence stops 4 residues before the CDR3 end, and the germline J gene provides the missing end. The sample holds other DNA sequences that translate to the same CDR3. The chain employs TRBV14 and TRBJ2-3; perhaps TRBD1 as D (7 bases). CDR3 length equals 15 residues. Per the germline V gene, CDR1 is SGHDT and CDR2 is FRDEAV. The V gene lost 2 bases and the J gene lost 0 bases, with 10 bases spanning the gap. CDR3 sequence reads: CASSLTGTSAETLYF. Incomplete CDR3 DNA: TGTGCCAGCAGTTTGACAGGGACTAGTGCAGAA.

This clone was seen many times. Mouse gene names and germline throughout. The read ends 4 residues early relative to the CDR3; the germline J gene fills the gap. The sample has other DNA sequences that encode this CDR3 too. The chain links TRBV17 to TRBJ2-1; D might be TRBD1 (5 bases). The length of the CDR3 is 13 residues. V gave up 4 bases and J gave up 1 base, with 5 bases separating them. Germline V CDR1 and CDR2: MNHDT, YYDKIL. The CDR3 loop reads CASSKGNYAEQFF. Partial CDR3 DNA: TGTGCTAGCAGTAAGGGGAACTATGCT.

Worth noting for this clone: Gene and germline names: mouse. CDR3 amino acids: CAWSLMGDSDYTF. Partial CDR3 DNA: TGTGCCTGGAGTCTAATGGGGGACTCC. The chain employs TRBV31 and TRBJ1-2; possible D gene TRBD1, 5 bases. The read is 4 residues too short to cover the CDR3 end, so that end is filled in from the germline J gene. Trimming cost V 0 bases and J 3 bases, with 8 bases left between them. Germline assignment: CDR1 GKSSPN and CDR2 SITVG. The length of the CDR3 is 13 residues.

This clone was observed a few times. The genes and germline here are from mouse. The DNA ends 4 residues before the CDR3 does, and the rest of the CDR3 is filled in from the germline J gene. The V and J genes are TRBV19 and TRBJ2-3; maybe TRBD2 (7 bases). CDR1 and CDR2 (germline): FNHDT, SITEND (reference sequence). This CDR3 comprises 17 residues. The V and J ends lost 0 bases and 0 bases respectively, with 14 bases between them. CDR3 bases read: TGTGCCAGCAGTATAGAGGGGGGGGTCGCTAGTGCAGAA. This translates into CASSIEGGVASAE. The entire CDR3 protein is CASSIEGGVASAETLYF.

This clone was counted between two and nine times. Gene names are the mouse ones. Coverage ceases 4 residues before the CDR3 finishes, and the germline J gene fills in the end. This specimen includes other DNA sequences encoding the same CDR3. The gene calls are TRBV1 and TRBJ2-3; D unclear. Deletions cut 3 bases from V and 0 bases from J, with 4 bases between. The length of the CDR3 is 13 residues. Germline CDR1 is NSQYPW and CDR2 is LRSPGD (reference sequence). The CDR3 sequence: CTCSATSAETLYF. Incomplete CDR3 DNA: TGCACCTGCAGTGCCACAAGTGCAGAA.